This T cell receptor (beta chain) was observed in a study of PD-1 blockade in classical Hodgkin lymphoma. Turning to this clone: The antigen is not known.

Libraries were prepared by immunoSEQ multiplex PCR; TCRdb keeps only in-frame clonotypes and omits some of them. The data show 60,000 or so clones, 90% seen once. Study findings and constraints: Compared with healthy donors, newly diagnosed patients reportedly showed lower baseline TCR diversity.

V dropped 5 bases and J dropped 0; count of bases not matched to a gene: 6. Germline-derived CDR1 and CDR2 are MNHNS and SASEGT. The CDR3 runs 15 residues. Brentuximab vedotin exposure varied, and every patient relapsed after autologous stem cell transplantation. V usage is TRBV6-1 and J usage is TRBJ1-1; 7 bases are shared with TRBD1. This clonotype was obtained from a human donor with classical Hodgkin lymphoma. The specimen comprised peripheral blood mononuclear cells (PBMCs), sampled at baseline. In DNA form, the CDR3 reads TGTGCCAGCAGTCAGGGGGTTAACATGAACACTGAAGCTTTCTTT. Amino acid sequence: CASSQGVNMNTEAFF.